These 27 T cell receptor beta chains share one sample of origin, sequenced in a study of T cells after yellow fever vaccination. Each CDR3 protein gets one entry after TCRdb re-called the 5' RACE reads with MiXCR. In the table there are 200,000 to 250,000 distinct CDR3 sequences, less than 9% of which are singletons. The sample in question was CD4+ T cells sorted from PBMCs, obtained 15 days after the yellow fever booster vaccination. These receptors all come from a man under 40 who received the YFV17D yellow fever vaccine.

The genes are TRBV29-1 and TRBJ1-1; no firm D call. CDR3 length: 11 residues. V was trimmed by 3 bases and J by 1 base, leaving 3 bases between them. Germline V gene lookup returns CDR1 SQVTM and CDR2 ANQGSEA. CDR3 sequence reads: CSVETNTEAFF. In nucleotides, the CDR3 is TGCAGCGTTGAGACGAACACTGAAGCTTTCTTT.

This clonotype was found a few times. The CDR3 loop is CASSGLGGQELYGYTF. The CDR3, as DNA: TGTGCCAGCAGCGGGTTGGGGGGACAGGAGTTATATGGCTACACCTTC. The V call is TRBV12-3 or TRBV12-4, the J call TRBJ1-2, with 8 positions matching TRBD1. J was trimmed by 5 bases and V by 6 bases; bases with no gene match: 14. The CDR3 consists of 16 residues.

The gene calls are TRBV10-2 and TRBJ2-2; tentatively, D is TRBD1 (6 bases). Germline loops: CDR1 WSHSY, CDR2 SAAADI. This CDR3 is 15 amino acids long. V was cut by 0 bases and J by 3 bases, with 8 bases left in between. In nucleotides, the CDR3 is TGCGCCAGCAGTGAGTCCAGGGGAGACACCGGGGAGCTGTTTTTT. Its translation: CASSESRGDTGELFF.

This rearrangement joins TRBV6-5 to TRBJ2-4; D is perhaps TRBD1 or TRBD2 (5 bases each). Germline V CDR1 and CDR2: MNHEY, SVGAGI. This CDR3 has 12 residues. Deletions cut 9 bases from V and 9 bases from J, with 15 bases between. CDR3 sequence (DNA): TGTGCCAGTACCGGGAATGGGGGCATTCAGTACTTC. Translating it yields CASTGNGGIQYF.

This clonotype came up a few times. V usage is TRBV7-6 and J usage is TRBJ2-5; 11 bases align to TRBD2. This CDR3 region has 14 residues. The junction had 9 bases not matched to a gene; V was cut back by 5 bases and J by 10 bases. Germline CDR1 is SGHVS and CDR2 is FNYEAQ. The CDR3 region has the DNA TGTGCCAGCAGCCATGGACTAGCGGGTGGTGACCAGTACTTC. Its protein product is CASSHGLAGGDQYF.

There are many counts of this clonotype. The chain links TRBV7-9 to TRBJ1-1; 8 positions agree with TRBD1. The CDR3 sequence is 15 residues long. Germline V lookup: CDR1 SEHNR, CDR2 FQNEAQ (reference sequence). V lost 2 bases to trimming and J lost 0 bases; unmatched junction nucleotides: 2. CDR3 sequence: CASSLQGALNTEAFF. CDR3 DNA sequence: TGTGCCAGCAGCTTACAGGGGGCCCTGAACACTGAAGCTTTCTTT. Together with reference TRBV7-9 and TRBJ1-1, the CDR3 gives the full variable domain: DTGVSQNPRHKITKRGQNVTFRCDPISEHNRLYWYRQTLGQGPEFLTYFQNEAQLEKSRLLSDRFSAERPKGSFSTLEIQRTEQGDSAMYLCASSLQGALNTEAFFGQGTRLTVV.

The rearrangement joins TRBV2 to TRBJ2-5, with D maybe TRBD2 (6 bases). Germline V gene sequence: CDR1 SNHLY, CDR2 FYNNEI. The CDR3 loop spans 12 amino acids. Between the trimmed V and J ends, which lost 8 bases and 3 bases, there was a span of 10 bases. Written as DNA, the CDR3 is TGTGCCAGCCTAGGGAGGAAAGAGACCCAGTACTTC. The encoded protein is CASLGRKETQYF.

This clonotype was seen a handful of times. J is TRBJ2-7 and V is TRBV6-1, with 8 bases lining up with TRBD1. CDR3 length equals 15 residues. The J segment lost 1 base and the V segment lost 10 bases, leaving 12 bases of the junction unmatched. The germline V gene has CDR1 MNHNS and CDR2 SASEGT. The CDR3 here is CATKPGTGSSYEQYF. The CDR3 region has the DNA TGTGCCACTAAACCAGGGACAGGCTCATCCTACGAGCAGTACTTC.

This clonotype was found many times. The J gene is TRBJ1-2, the V gene TRBV18; 8 bases fit TRBD1. J gave up 4 bases and V 2 bases, and 3 bases lay outside the gene matches. Germline CDR1 is KGHSH and CDR2 is LQKENI. The CDR3 length is 14 residues. The CDR3: CASSPGDRGYGYTF. In DNA form, the CDR3 reads TGTGCCAGCTCACCAGGCGACAGGGGCTATGGCTACACCTTC.

There are many counts of this clonotype. V gene TRBV7-8 combines with J gene TRBJ2-2; no reliable D call. Trimming removed 1 base from V and 0 bases from J, with 9 bases in between. CDR1 is SGHVS and CDR2 is FQNEAQ in the germline V gene. CDR3 length: 16 amino acids. CDR3 sequence: CASSLGPAANTGELFF. DNA for the CDR3: TGTGCCAGCAGCTTAGGTCCGGCGGCGAACACCGGGGAGCTGTTTTTT.

This clonotype was seen many times. V is TRBV4-3 and J is TRBJ1-6; D not resolved. CDR1 is LGHNA, CDR2 YSLEER, per germline. This CDR3 comprises 15 residues. Trimming removed 8 bases from V and 7 bases from J, with 18 bases in between. CDR3 coding DNA: TGCGCCAGCCGCTGGCAAGCCGCCGCAAATTCACCCCTCCACTTT. It is translated as CASRWQAAANSPLHF.

This clonotype has just a few counts. For the CDR3, the DNA is TGTGCCACCCGGGTAGCGGGAGAAGATACGCAGTATTTT. Translation: CATRVAGEDTQYF. This rearrangement joins TRBV10-3 to TRBJ2-3, with 9 bases lining up with TRBD2. V lost 10 bases, J lost 5 bases, and 7 bases stayed unmatched. The CDR3 sequence is 13 residues long. Looked up from germline, CDR1 is ENHRY and CDR2 is SYGVKD.

This clonotype was recorded many times. Here the CDR3 reads CAISEIGRLGGEQFF. For the CDR3, the DNA is TGTGCCATCAGTGAGATCGGCAGGCTTGGGGGTGAGCAGTTCTTC. The chain is built from TRBV10-3 and TRBJ2-1; perhaps D is TRBD1 or TRBD2 (5 bases each). The CDR3 consists of 15 residues. V lost 2 bases and J 9 bases, leaving 17 bases between the germline ends. Germline V lookup: CDR1 ENHRY, CDR2 SYGVKD.

This clonotype appeared a few times. This sequence joins TRBV20-1 and TRBJ1-3; TRBD1 might be the D (5 bases). The germline V gene encodes CDR1 DFQATT and CDR2 SNEGSKA (reference sequence). Trimming left V 3 bases short and J 3 bases short, with 12 bases between. The CDR3 is 14 amino acids. CDR3 coding DNA: TGCAGTGCTAGGACCGCCAGGGATGGAAACACCATATATTTT. Translating it yields CSARTARDGNTIYF.

The table lists this clonotype with a few counts. This sequence joins TRBV7-9 and TRBJ2-2; D perhaps matches TRBD1 (6 bases). The V and J ends lost 6 bases and 8 bases respectively, with 16 bases between them. The CDR3 has 14 residues. Germline V gene lookup returns CDR1 SEHNR and CDR2 FQNEAQ (reference sequence). CDR3 amino acids: CASSSTGIPGELFF. The CDR3 DNA reads TGTGCCAGCAGTTCTACAGGGATTCCTGGGGAGCTGTTTTTT.

This clonotype was detected only a few times. The chain links TRBV6-1 to TRBJ2-7; tentatively, D is TRBD1 (6 bases). The CDR3 extends over 13 amino acids. The V gene's germline CDR1 is MNHNS and CDR2 SASEGT. The V and J ends lost 5 bases and 6 bases respectively, with 14 bases between them. The DNA of the CDR3 is TGTGCCAGCAGTCCGGGACACCCCTCCGAGCAGTACTTC. Its protein product is CASSPGHPSEQYF.

Turning to this clonotype: The junction does not match germline at one end; this may be a read error. The V gene is TRBV3-1, the J gene TRBJ2-2; no clear D. Per germline, CDR1 LGHDT and CDR2 YNNKEL (reference sequence). The CDR3 spans 12 residues. The CDR3 reads CASADGPGQLFF. CDR3 coding DNA: TGTGCCAGCGCCGATGGCCCCGGGCAGCTGTTTTTT.

Concerning this clonotype itself: This may be a read error: a much more frequent sequence differs by one nucleotide. The rearrangement uses TRBV29-1 and TRBJ2-1, with TRBD2 matching 14 bases. Germline CDR1 and CDR2: SQVTM and ANQGSEA. The J segment lost 7 bases and the V segment lost 8 bases, leaving 10 bases of the junction unmatched. The CDR3 has 15 amino acids. Here the CDR3 DNA reads TGCAGCACTCGACTAGCGGGAGGGCCTGAGAATGAGCAGTTCTTC. This codes for CSTRLAGGPENEQFF.

The chain recombines TRBV12-3 or TRBV12-4 with TRBJ2-4; 7 nucleotides line up with TRBD1. V lost 6 bases, J lost 3 bases, and 5 bases stayed unmatched. This CDR3 region has 14 residues. In nucleotides, the CDR3 is TGTGCCAGCAGCCCGGACAGGAACAAAAACATTCAGTACTTC. Its translation: CASSPDRNKNIQYF.

This clonotype was seen a handful of times. V usage is TRBV7-3 and J usage is TRBJ2-7, with 7 bases lining up with TRBD1. J was trimmed by 3 bases and V by 5 bases; bases with no gene match: 7. The CDR3 loop spans 14 amino acids. CDR1 is SGHTA, CDR2 FQGTGA, per germline. CDR3 amino acids: CASSPGTEGYEQYF. CDR3 coding DNA: TGTGCCAGCAGCCCCGGGACAGAGGGCTACGAGCAGTACTTC.

This clonotype came up many times. The rearrangement joins TRBV27 to TRBJ2-5; TRBD1 aligns across 8 bases. V lost 4 bases, J lost 2 bases, and 6 bases stayed unmatched. Germline CDR1 reads MNHEY; CDR2 reads SMNVEV (reference sequence). The CDR3 is 15 residues long. CDR3 residues: CASSSQGAGQETQYF. CDR3 DNA: TGTGCCAGCAGTTCCCAGGGGGCGGGACAAGAGACCCAGTACTTC.

This clonotype came up many times. V gene TRBV20-1 combines with J gene TRBJ2-1, with D unclear. Germline CDR1 reads DFQATT; CDR2 reads SNEGSKA (reference sequence). The CDR3 is 15 amino acids. Trimming removed 3 bases at V and 0 bases at J, with 12 bases between. The CDR3 loop is CSAREQAYSYNEQFF. CDR3 bases: TGCAGTGCTAGGGAGCAGGCGTACTCCTACAATGAGCAGTTCTTC.

This clonotype was seen a handful of times. The chain uses TRBV28 and TRBJ2-6, with unresolved D. Trimming cost V 8 bases and J 0 bases, with 8 bases left between them. The germline V gene has CDR1 MDHEN and CDR2 SYDVKM. The CDR3 runs to 14 residues. CDR3 nucleotides: TGTGCCAGCGCCTGGCCCTCTGGGGCCAACGTCCTGACTTTC. Amino acids: CASAWPSGANVLTF.

The chain carries TRBV4-3 and TRBJ2-5; D is possibly TRBD2 (5 bases). The CDR3 totals 16 residues. From germline, CDR1 is LGHNA and CDR2 YSLEER. V lost 4 bases and J 1 base, leaving 16 bases between the germline ends. CDR3 in amino acids: CASSRKGGAAQETQYF. The CDR3 nucleotides read TGCGCCAGCAGCCGAAAGGGTGGAGCGGCCCAAGAGACCCAGTACTTC.

This clonotype was recorded at least ten times. The chain joins TRBV6-4 to TRBJ2-7, with D possibly TRBD1 on 6 matching bases. The CDR3 is 15 amino acids. Germline V CDR1 and CDR2: MRHNA, SNTAGT. V was pared by 8 bases and J by 0 bases, with 17 bases between. CDR3 nucleotide sequence: TGTGCCAGCTACGGGACAACCAAGAGCTCCTACGAGCAGTACTTC. It encodes CASYGTTKSSYEQYF.

The chain employs TRBV7-2 and TRBJ2-1; D is undetermined. The CDR3 loop spans 14 amino acids. The V and J ends lost 3 bases and 5 bases respectively, with 11 bases between them. Germline loops: CDR1 SGHTA, CDR2 FQGNSA. As DNA, the CDR3 is TGTGCCAGCAGCTTTCTGCCTCAGGACAATGAGCAGTTCTTC. Its protein is CASSFLPQDNEQFF. Together with reference TRBV7-2 and TRBJ2-1, the CDR3 gives the full variable domain: GAGVSQSPSNKVTEKGKDVELRCDPISGHTALYWYRQSLGQGLEFLIYFQGNSAPDKSGLPSDRFSAERTGGSVSTLTIQRTQQEDSAVYLCASSFLPQDNEQFFGPGTRLTVL.

The chain recombines TRBV7-2 with TRBJ2-7, with 13 bases that match TRBD2. Germline V CDR1 and CDR2: SGHTA, FQGNSA. This CDR3 is built from 16 residues. The V gene end was trimmed by 4 bases and the J gene end by 2 bases; junction bases not matched to a gene: 5. CDR3 bases: TGTGCCAGCAGCTACACCGGGACTAGCGGGACCTACGAGCAGTACTTC. This sequence encodes CASSYTGTSGTYEQYF. The whole variable domain, filled in from reference TRBV7-2 and TRBJ2-7, reads GAGVSQSPSNKVTEKGKDVELRCDPISGHTALYWYRQSLGQGLEFLIYFQGNSAPDKSGLPSDRFSAERTGGSVSTLTIQRTQQEDSAVYLCASSYTGTSGTYEQYFGPGTRLTVT.